A selection of T cell receptor beta chains follows, all from one sample in a study of shared clonotypes between healthy human individuals. Produced via immunoSEQ multiplex PCR; TCRdb's table is partial and in-frame only. Among roughly 2.2 million clones listed, approximately 93% were seen once. Sample: naive CD4+ T cells from PBMCs. The source of these receptors is a young man in good health. Some clones in this sample may be carry-over from other donors' samples. The conserved cysteine and the conserved F or W are not part of the CDR3 here. D genes are given only for firm matches.

v_call	d_call	j_call	cdr3_aa
TRBV18	-	TRBJ1-2	ASSPVGDNYGYT
TRBV7-2	-	TRBJ2-7	ASSLGGHYEQY
TRBV28	-	TRBJ2-6	ASSWLAGANVLT
TRBV27	-	TRBJ2-4	ASSGSLAKNIQY
TRBV5-4	-	TRBJ2-1	ASSTWTASYNEQF
TRBV7-9	-	TRBJ2-1	ASSLNDEQF
TRBV7-3	TRBD1	TRBJ1-1	ASSSDRDSEAF
TRBV9	-	TRBJ2-5	ASSVGAGQEETQY
TRBV9	-	TRBJ2-7	ASSPGAGIGYEQY
TRBV5-5	TRBD1	TRBJ1-5	ASSAGQDPYSNQPQH
TRBV29-1	-	TRBJ2-5	SASVQFQETQY
TRBV6-6	-	TRBJ2-5	ASTAQGQETQY
TRBV10-3	TRBD2	TRBJ2-1	AISGRTSGKASLNEQF
TRBV5-6	-	TRBJ2-1	ASSPGTLRGEYNEQF
TRBV28	-	TRBJ2-1	ASSSRGPNEQF
TRBV7-2	-	TRBJ2-3	ASSRRARFDTQY
TRBV27	TRBD1	TRBJ1-4	ASSLYRRGRDNEKLF
TRBV29-1	-	TRBJ2-1	SVGRSPGDEQF
TRBV30	-	TRBJ2-5	AWKKFVQETQY
TRBV5-5	TRBD1	TRBJ2-7	ASSLRGTGLSSYEQY
TRBV6-5	-	TRBJ2-1	ASSPDSSIDNEQF
TRBV29-1	-	TRBJ1-2	SVVDLDYGYT
TRBV4-1	-	TRBJ2-6	ASTVSGRGANVLT
TRBV5-6	-	TRBJ2-5	ASSLTRGETQY
TRBV7-9	TRBD1	TRBJ2-1	ASSLGQGHEQF
TRBV28	-	TRBJ2-1	ASSLQYEQF
TRBV6-1	-	TRBJ2-7	ASSVEPTGEQY
TRBV18	-	TRBJ2-7	ASSPLPKSYEQY
TRBV9	-	TRBJ2-6	ASSVGSSSGANVLT
TRBV6-6	-	TRBJ2-1	ASRGRIKSYNEQF
TRBV19	-	TRBJ1-2	ASSRDGANYGYT
TRBV19	-	TRBJ1-1	ASSMGKGSTEAF
TRBV2	TRBD1	TRBJ2-7	ASSLGKGQGFSYEQY
TRBV28	TRBD1	TRBJ1-1	ASSDRAPPTEAF
TRBV5-1	TRBD1	TRBJ1-1	ASSPDAQGARGTEAF
TRBV2	TRBD1	TRBJ2-5	ASSSGQGSQETQY
TRBV28	-	TRBJ1-5	ASSRARQGWNQPQH
TRBV7-6	TRBD1	TRBJ1-2	ASSAGQGVNYGYT
TRBV6-6	-	TRBJ1-5	ASSGAWGASNQPQH
TRBV27	-	TRBJ1-2	ASSFIPILYGYT